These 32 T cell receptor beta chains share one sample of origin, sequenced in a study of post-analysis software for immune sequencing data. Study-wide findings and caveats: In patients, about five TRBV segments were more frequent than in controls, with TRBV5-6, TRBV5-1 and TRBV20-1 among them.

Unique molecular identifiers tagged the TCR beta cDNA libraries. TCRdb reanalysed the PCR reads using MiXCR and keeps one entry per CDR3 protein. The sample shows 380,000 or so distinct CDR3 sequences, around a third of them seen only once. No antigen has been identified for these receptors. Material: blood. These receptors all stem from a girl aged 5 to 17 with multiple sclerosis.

CDR3 in DNA: TGTGCCAGCAGCTTATGGGGGGCGAACACAGATACGCAGTATTTT. It is translated as CASSLWGANTDTQYF. The chain links TRBV11-2 to TRBJ2-3, with D perhaps matching TRBD1 or TRBD2 (6 bases each). CDR1 and CDR2 from the germline V gene are SGHAT and FQNNGV. V lost 2 bases and J 2 bases, leaving 11 bases between the germline ends. The CDR3 has 15 residues.

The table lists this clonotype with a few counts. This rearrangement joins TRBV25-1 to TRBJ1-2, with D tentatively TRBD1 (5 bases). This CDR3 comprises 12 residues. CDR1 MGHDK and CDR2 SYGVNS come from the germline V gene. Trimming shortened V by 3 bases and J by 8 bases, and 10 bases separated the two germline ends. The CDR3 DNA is TGTGCCAGCAGTGAGGGGCCGGGCGGCTACACCTTC. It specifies CASSEGPGGYTF.

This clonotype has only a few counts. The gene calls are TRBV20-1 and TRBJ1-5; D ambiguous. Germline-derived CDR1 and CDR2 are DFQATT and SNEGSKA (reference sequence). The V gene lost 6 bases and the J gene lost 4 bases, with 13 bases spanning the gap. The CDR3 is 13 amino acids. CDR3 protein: CSAPPGSNQPQHF. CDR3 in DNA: TGCAGTGCGCCACCGGGCTCTAATCAGCCCCAGCATTTT.

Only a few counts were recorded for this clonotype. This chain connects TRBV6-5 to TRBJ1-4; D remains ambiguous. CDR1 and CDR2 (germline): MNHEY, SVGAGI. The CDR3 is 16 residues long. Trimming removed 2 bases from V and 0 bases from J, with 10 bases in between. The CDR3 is CASSYPAVATNEKLFF. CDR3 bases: TGTGCCAGCAGTTACCCGGCAGTTGCAACTAATGAAAAACTGTTTTTT.

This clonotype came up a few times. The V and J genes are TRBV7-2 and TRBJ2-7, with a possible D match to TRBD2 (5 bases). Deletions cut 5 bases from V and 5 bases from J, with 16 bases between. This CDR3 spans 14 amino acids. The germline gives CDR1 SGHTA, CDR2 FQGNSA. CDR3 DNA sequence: TGTGCCAGCAGCCTTGGACTGGGTTCGGACGAGCAGTACTTC. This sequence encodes CASSLGLGSDEQYF.

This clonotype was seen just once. The CDR3 DNA sequence: TGTGCCAGAGGCAGAGGGGTGACCTACGAGCAGTACTTC. Amino acids: CARGRGVTYEQYF. The V and J genes are TRBV2 and TRBJ2-7, with D perhaps TRBD1 or TRBD2 (5 bases each). Per germline, CDR1 SNHLY and CDR2 FYNNEI. V lost 9 bases and J 2 bases, leaving 14 bases between the germline ends. The CDR3 sequence is 13 residues long.

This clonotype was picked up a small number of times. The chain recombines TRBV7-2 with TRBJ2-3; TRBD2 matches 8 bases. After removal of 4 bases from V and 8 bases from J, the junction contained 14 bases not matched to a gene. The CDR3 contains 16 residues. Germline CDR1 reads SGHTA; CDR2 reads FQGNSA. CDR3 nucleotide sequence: TGTGCCAGCAGCTCAAATAGCGGGGTTATCCCCGGTACGCAGTATTTT. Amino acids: CASSSNSGVIPGTQYF.

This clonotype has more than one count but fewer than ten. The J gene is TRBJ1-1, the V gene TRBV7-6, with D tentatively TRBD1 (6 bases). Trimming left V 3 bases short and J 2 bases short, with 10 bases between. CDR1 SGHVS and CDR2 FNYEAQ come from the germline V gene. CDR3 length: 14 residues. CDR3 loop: CASSFPDSNTEAFF. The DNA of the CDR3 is TGTGCCAGCAGCTTCCCGGACAGTAACACTGAAGCTTTCTTT.

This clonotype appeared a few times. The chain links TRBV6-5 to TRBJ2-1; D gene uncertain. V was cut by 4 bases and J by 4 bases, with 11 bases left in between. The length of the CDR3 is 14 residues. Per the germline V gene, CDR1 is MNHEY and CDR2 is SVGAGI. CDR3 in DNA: TGTGCCAGCAGTTTGAGGTCCGGGTACAATGAGCAGTTCTTC. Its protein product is CASSLRSGYNEQFF.

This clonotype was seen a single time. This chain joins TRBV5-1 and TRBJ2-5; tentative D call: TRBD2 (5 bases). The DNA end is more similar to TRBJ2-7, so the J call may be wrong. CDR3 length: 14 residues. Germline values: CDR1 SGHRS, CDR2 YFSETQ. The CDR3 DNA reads TGCGCCAGCAGACTCATGACTACCACCTACGAGCAGTACTTC. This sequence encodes CASRLMTTTYEQYF.

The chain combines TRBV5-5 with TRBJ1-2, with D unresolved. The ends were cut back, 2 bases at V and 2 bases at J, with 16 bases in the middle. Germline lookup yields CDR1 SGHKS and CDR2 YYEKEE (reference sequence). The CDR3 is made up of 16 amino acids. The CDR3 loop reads CASSFGSISKNYGYTF. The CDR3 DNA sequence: TGTGCCAGCAGCTTCGGGAGTATCTCAAAAAACTATGGCTACACCTTC.

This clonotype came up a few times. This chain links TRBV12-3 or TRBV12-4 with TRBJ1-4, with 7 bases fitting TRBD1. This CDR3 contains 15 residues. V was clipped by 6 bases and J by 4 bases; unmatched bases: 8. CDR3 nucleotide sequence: TGTGCCAGCAGCCCCGGCGGGACAGTTAATGAAAAACTGTTTTTT. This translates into CASSPGGTVNEKLFF.

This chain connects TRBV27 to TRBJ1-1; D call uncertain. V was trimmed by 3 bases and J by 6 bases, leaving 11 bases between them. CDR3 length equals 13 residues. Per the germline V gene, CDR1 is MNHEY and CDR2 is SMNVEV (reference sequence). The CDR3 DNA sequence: TGTGCCAGCAGTTTCCGGGTCGACTCTGAAGCTTTCTTT. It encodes CASSFRVDSEAFF.

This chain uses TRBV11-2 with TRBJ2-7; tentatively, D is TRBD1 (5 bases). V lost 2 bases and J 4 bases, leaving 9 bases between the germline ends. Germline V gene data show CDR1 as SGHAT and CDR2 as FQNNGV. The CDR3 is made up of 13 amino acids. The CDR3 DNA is TGTGCCAGCAGCTTAAGGACACTTTACGAGCAGTACTTC. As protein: CASSLRTLYEQYF.

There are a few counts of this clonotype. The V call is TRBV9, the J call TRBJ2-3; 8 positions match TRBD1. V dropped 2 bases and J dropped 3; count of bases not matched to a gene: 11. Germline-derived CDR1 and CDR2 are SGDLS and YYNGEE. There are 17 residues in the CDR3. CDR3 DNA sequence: TGTGCCAGCAGCGTCGGACAGGGAAAGATAGTAACAGATACGCAGTATTTT. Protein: CASSVGQGKIVTDTQYF.

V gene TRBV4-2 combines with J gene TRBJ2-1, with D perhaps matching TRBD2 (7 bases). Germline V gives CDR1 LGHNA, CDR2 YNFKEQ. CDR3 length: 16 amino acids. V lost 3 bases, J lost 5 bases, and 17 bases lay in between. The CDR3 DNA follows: TGTGCCAGCAGCCACCCGGTAGGGGGGGCCGACAATGAGCAGTTCTTC. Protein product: CASSHPVGGADNEQFF.

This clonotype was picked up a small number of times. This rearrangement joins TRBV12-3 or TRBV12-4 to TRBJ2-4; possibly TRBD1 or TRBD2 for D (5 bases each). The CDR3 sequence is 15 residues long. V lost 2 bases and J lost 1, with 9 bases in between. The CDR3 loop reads CASSLMGVAKNIQYF. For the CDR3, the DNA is TGTGCCAGCAGTTTAATGGGGGTGGCCAAAAACATTCAGTACTTC.

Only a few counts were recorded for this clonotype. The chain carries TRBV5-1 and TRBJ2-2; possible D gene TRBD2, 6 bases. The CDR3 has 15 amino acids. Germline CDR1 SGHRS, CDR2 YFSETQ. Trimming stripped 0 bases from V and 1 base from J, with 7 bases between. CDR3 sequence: CASSLVAENTGELFF. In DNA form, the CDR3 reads TGCGCCAGCAGCTTGGTAGCGGAGAACACCGGGGAGCTGTTTTTT.

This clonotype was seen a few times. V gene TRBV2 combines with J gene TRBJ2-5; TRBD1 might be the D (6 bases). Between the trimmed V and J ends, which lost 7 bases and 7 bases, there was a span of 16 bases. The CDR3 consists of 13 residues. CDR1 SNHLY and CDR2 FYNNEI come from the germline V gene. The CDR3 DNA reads TGTGCCAGCATGGGGGCCCCACTGGGGACCCAGTACTTC. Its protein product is CASMGAPLGTQYF. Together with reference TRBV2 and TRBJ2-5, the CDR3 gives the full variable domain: EPEVTQTPSHQVTQMGQEVILRCVPISNHLYFYWYRQILGQKVEFLVSFYNNEISEKSEIFDDQFSVERPDGSNFTLKIRSTKLEDSAMYFCASMGAPLGTQYFGPGTRLLVL.

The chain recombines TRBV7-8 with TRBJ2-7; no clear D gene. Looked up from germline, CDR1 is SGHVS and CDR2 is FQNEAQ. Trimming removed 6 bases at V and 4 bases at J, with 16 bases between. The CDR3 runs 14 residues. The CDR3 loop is CASSPNLGGYEQYF. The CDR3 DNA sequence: TGTGCCAGCAGTCCTAACCTCGGCGGATACGAGCAGTACTTC.

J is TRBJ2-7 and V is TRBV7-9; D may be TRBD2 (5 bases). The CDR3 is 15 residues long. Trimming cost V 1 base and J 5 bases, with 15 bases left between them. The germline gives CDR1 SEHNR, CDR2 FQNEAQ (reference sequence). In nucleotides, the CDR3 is TGTGCCAGCAGCTTAGTCGATGGGGAGCTCGACGAGCAGTACTTC. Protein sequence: CASSLVDGELDEQYF.

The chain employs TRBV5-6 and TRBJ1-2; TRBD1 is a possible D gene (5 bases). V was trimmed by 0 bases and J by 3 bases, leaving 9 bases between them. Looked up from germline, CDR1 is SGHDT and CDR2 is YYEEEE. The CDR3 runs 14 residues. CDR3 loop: CASSLGRADYGYTF. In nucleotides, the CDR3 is TGTGCCAGCAGCTTGGGCAGGGCTGACTATGGCTACACCTTC.

CDR3 sequence (DNA): TGTGCCAGCAGCCCCCCGGACAGGGCCAATGAAAAACTGTTTTTT. As protein: CASSPPDRANEKLFF. The chain has TRBV7-9 and TRBJ1-4; 8 bases line up with TRBD1. The germline V gene has CDR1 SEHNR and CDR2 FQNEAQ (reference sequence). V dropped 5 bases and J dropped 5; count of bases not matched to a gene: 7. The CDR3 covers 15 residues.

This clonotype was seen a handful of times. The CDR3 coding sequence is TGTGCCAGCAGTTTATTCGGGCAGACCTTTGGGTATGGCTACACCTTC. Translating it yields CASSLFGQTFGYGYTF. The rearrangement joins TRBV28 to TRBJ1-2; D is unclear. V lost 1 base, J lost 5 bases, and 17 bases lay in between. Germline-derived CDR1 and CDR2 are MDHEN and SYDVKM. The CDR3 loop spans 16 amino acids.

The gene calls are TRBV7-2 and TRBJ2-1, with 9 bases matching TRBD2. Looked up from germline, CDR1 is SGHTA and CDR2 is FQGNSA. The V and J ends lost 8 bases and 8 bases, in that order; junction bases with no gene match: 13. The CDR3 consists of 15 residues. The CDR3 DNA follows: TGTGCCAGCGCCTCGGAGACTAGCGGTTGGGATGAGCAGTTCTTC. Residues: CASASETSGWDEQFF. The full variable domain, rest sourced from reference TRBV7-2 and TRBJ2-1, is GAGVSQSPSNKVTEKGKDVELRCDPISGHTALYWYRQSLGQGLEFLIYFQGNSAPDKSGLPSDRFSAERTGGSVSTLTIQRTQQEDSAVYLCASASETSGWDEQFFGPGTRLTVL.

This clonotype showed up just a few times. The CDR3 region has the DNA TGTGCCAGCAGCCAAAAGGCGGGGTTGGGGGAGACCCAGTACTTC. Its protein is CASSQKAGLGETQYF. The chain employs TRBV4-2 and TRBJ2-5; weak D call: TRBD2 (6 bases). There are 15 residues in the CDR3. Germline values: CDR1 LGHNA, CDR2 YNFKEQ. V was cut by 2 bases and J by 5 bases, with 15 bases left in between.

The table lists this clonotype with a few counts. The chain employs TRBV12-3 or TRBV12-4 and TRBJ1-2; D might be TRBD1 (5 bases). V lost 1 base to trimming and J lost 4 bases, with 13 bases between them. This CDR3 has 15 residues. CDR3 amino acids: CASSLGLGAFYGYTF. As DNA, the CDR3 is TGTGCCAGCAGTTTAGGCCTCGGGGCTTTCTATGGCTACACCTTC.

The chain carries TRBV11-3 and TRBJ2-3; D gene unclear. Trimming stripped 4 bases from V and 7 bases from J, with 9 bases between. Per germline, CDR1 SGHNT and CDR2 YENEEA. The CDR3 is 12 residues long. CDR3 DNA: TGTGCCAGCAGCTCGGACGGAAATACGCAGTATTTT. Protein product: CASSSDGNTQYF.

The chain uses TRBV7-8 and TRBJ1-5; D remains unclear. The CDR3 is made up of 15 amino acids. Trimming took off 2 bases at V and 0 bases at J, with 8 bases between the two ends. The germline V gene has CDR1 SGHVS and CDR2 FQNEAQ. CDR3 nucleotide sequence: TGTGCCAGCAGCTTAATCCATAATAGCAATCAGCCCCAGCATTTT. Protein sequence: CASSLIHNSNQPQHF.

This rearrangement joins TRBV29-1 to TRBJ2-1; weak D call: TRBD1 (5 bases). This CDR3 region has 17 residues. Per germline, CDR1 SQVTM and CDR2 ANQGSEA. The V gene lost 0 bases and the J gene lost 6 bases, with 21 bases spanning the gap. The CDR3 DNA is TGCAGCGTTGAAGATTGGGGCCCCGGCCAAATTCTCAATGAGCAGTTCTTC. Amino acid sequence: CSVEDWGPGQILNEQFF.

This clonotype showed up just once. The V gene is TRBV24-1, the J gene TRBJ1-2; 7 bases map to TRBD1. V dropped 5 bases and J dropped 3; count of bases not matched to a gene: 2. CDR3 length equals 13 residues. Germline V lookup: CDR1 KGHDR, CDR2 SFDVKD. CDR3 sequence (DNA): TGTGCCACCAGTGCCGGGACAGACTATGGCTACACCTTC. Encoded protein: CATSAGTDYGYTF.

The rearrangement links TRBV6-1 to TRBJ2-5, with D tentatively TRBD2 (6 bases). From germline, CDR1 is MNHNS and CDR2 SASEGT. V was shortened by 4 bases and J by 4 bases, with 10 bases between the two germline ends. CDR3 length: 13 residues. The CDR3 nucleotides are TGTGCCAGCAGTGTGCGGGGAGGAGAGACCCAGTACTTC. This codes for CASSVRGGETQYF.